This is a list of T cell receptor beta chains from one sample in a study of blood T cell repertoires in COVID-19. Generated by immunoSEQ multiplex PCR, the TCRdb table keeps only in-frame clones and is missing some. Of roughly 150,000 clones in the sample, 84% were seen once. The sample comprised PBMCs or T cells enriched from blood (not recorded which). Source of these receptors: a man aged 50 to 60 in a cohort exposed to, infected with or recovered from COVID-19 (not recorded which). Each CDR3 is given with its conserved first and last residue. D genes are given only for firm matches. The size entry is marked missing in some rows and otherwise reads once, few, many or a size class.

CASSLTSGRAGSYEQYF,TGCGCCAGCAGCTTGACTAGCGGGAGGGCAGGATCCTACGAGCAGTACTTC,TRBD2,TRBJ2-7,TRBV5-1,NA
CASVERQGFQPQHF,TGTGCCAGCGTAGAAAGACAGGGGTTTCAGCCCCAGCATTTT,TRBD1,TRBJ1-5,TRBV2,NA
CASSQITDTQYF,TGTGCCAGCAGTCAAATCACAGATACGCAGTATTTT,NA,TRBJ2-3,TRBV5-4,NA
CASSPLKAGGTHEQYF,TGTGCCAGCAGCCCTTTGAAAGCGGGAGGGACCCACGAGCAGTACTTC,TRBD2,TRBJ2-7,TRBV27,few
CASSQHGLSSEQYF,TGTGCCAGCAGCCAACACGGACTCTCATCCGAGCAGTACTTC,NA,TRBJ2-7,TRBV3-1/TRBV3-2,few
CASSDSLFNQPQHF,TGTGCCAGCAGTGACAGTCTTTTTAATCAGCCCCAGCATTTT,NA,TRBJ1-5,TRBV2,few
CASSPTGHNYEQYF,TGTGCCAGCAGCCCGACGGGACACAACTACGAGCAGTACTTC,NA,TRBJ2-7,TRBV9,once
CASSSQANTGYEQYF,TGTGCCAGCAGCTCCCAAGCCAACACGGGGTACGAGCAGTACTTC,NA,TRBJ2-7,TRBV7-9,NA
CATSPSGGATETQYF,TGTGCCACCAGCCCCAGCGGGGGGGCCACAGAGACCCAGTACTTC,TRBD2,TRBJ2-5,TRBV15,many
CASSHRFSGANVLTF,TGTGCCAGCAGCCACCGGTTCTCTGGGGCCAACGTCCTGACTTTC,NA,TRBJ2-6,TRBV14,once
CATRGQGSTEAFF,TGTGCCACCAGAGGACAGGGGTCCACTGAAGCTTTCTTT,TRBD1,TRBJ1-1,TRBV15,NA
CASSLSGGRETQYF,TGTGCCAGCAGCTTATCCGGAGGGCGGGAGACCCAGTACTTC,NA,TRBJ2-5,TRBV7-9,NA
CASAPGLYQPQHF,TGTGCCAGCGCTCCAGGGTTATATCAGCCCCAGCATTTT,NA,TRBJ1-5,TRBV2,few
CASRLEGSGRRTEAFF,TGTGCAAGTCGCTTAGAAGGGTCGGGGAGACGCACTGAAGCTTTCTTT,NA,TRBJ1-1,TRBV12-2,many
CASSHRPSRSGETQYF,TGTGCCAGCAGCCATCGGCCCTCCCGTTCGGGGGAGACCCAGTACTTC,NA,TRBJ2-5,TRBV14,medium-sized
CASSSDSLRYEQYF,TGCGCCAGCAGCTCTGACAGTCTACGGTACGAGCAGTACTTC,NA,TRBJ2-7,TRBV5-1,NA
CASSQEERGVGNEQYF,TGTGCCAGCAGCCAAGAGGAGCGGGGGGTTGGAAACGAGCAGTACTTC,TRBD2,TRBJ2-7,TRBV4-2,NA
CATADSPYEQYF,TGTGCCACCGCGGACTCGCCCTACGAGCAGTACTTC,NA,TRBJ2-7,TRBV24-1,NA
CASSLGGALGGGRRETQYF,TGTGCCAGCAGCTTAGGAGGGGCGTTGGGCGGGGGCCGAAGAGAGACCCAGTACTTC,NA,TRBJ2-5,TRBV7-2,NA
CASSQEMNTEAFF,TGTGCCAGCTCACAGGAGATGAACACTGAAGCTTTCTTT,NA,TRBJ1-1,TRBV18,NA
CASSLDSNTGELFF,TGTGCCAGCAGCTTAGACTCGAACACCGGGGAGCTGTTTTTT,NA,TRBJ2-2,TRBV5-4,NA
CASKAWGLEKLFF,TGTGCCAGCAAAGCGTGGGGGCTCGAAAAACTGTTTTTT,NA,TRBJ1-4,TRBV12-3/TRBV12-4,NA
CANRRGPDEKLFF,TGTGCCAATCGCAGGGGTCCGGATGAAAAACTGTTTTTT,NA,TRBJ1-4,TRBV10-3,NA
CASSVSAGGPGYNEQFF,TGTGCCAGCAGTGTTTCTGCGGGAGGGCCCGGGTACAATGAGCAGTTCTTC,TRBD2,TRBJ2-1,TRBV25-1,NA
CASRPGLAVGDHNEQFF,TGTGCCAGCAGACCGGGACTAGCGGTGGGTGACCACAATGAGCAGTTCTTC,TRBD2,TRBJ2-1,TRBV7-9,NA
CASRQTNEQFF,TGTGCCAGCAGACAAACCAATGAGCAGTTCTTC,NA,TRBJ2-1,TRBV28,NA
CASSYSESYEQYF,TGTGCCAGCAGTTACTCAGAGTCCTACGAGCAGTACTTC,NA,TRBJ2-7,TRBV6-6,many
CASSPGLANYEQYF,TGTGCCAGCAGCCCGGGACTAGCGAACTACGAGCAGTACTTC,TRBD2,TRBJ2-7,TRBV13,medium-sized
CSVELQGKQYF,TGCAGCGTTGAACTACAGGGCAAGCAGTACTTC,NA,TRBJ2-7,TRBV29-1,NA
CASSLDTGRSNEKLFF,TGTGCCAGCAGCTTGGATACAGGACGGAGTAATGAAAAACTGTTTTTT,NA,TRBJ1-4,TRBV5-4,NA
CASRRQGITYEQYF,TGTGCCAGCAGGAGACAGGGGATAACCTACGAGCAGTACTTC,TRBD1,TRBJ2-7,TRBV28,NA
CSARGGRPTGELFF,TGCAGCGCTAGGGGGGGGCGTCCCACCGGGGAGCTGTTTTTT,NA,TRBJ2-2,TRBV29-1,NA
CASSEFVEQFF,TGTGCCAGCAGTGAATTCGTTGAGCAGTTCTTC,NA,TRBJ2-1,TRBV25-1,few
CAWSRLDYEQYF,TGTGCCTGGAGCAGACTAGACTACGAGCAGTACTTC,NA,TRBJ2-7,TRBV30,few
CASSVGTSGGASDTQYF,TGTGCCAGCAGCGTAGGTACTAGCGGGGGGGCCTCAGATACGCAGTATTTT,TRBD2,TRBJ2-3,TRBV9,once
CASSYPGGPSF,TGTGCCAGCAGTTACCCGGGAGGTCCCAGCTTC,TRBD2,TRBJ2-7,TRBV6-2/TRBV6-3,few
CASSPGQGGYGYTF,TGTGCCAGCAGCCCGGGACAGGGGGGCTATGGCTACACCTTC,TRBD1,TRBJ1-2,TRBV4-2,once
CASRLRGGNTGELFF,TGTGCCAGCAGACTAAGAGGGGGGAACACCGGGGAGCTGTTTTTT,NA,TRBJ2-2,TRBV27,NA
CASSPGTRPYEQYF,TGTGCCAGCAGCCCCGGGACTCGGCCCTACGAGCAGTACTTC,NA,TRBJ2-7,TRBV27,NA
CASSLGGQIDIQYF,TGCGCCAGCAGCTTGGGGGGGCAGATAGACATTCAGTACTTC,NA,TRBJ2-4,TRBV5-1,NA
CASRGVLGANTGELFF,TGTGCCAGCAGGGGAGTGTTGGGAGCGAACACCGGGGAGCTGTTTTTT,NA,TRBJ2-2,TRBV3-1/TRBV3-2,NA
CASSIFATGTGGPAGELFF,TGTGCCAGTAGTATATTCGCTACCGGGACAGGGGGTCCCGCCGGGGAGCTGTTTTTT,TRBD1,TRBJ2-2,TRBV19,NA
CASSVGTVDGYTF,TGTGCCAGCAGTGTCGGGACAGTCGACGGCTACACCTTC,TRBD1,TRBJ1-2,TRBV2,NA
CASSLSGGLGEQFF,TGTGCCAGCAGTTTATCGGGGGGGCTCGGTGAGCAGTTCTTC,NA,TRBJ2-1,TRBV27,NA
CASSLGGQGRKQYF,TGTGCCAGCAGTTTAGGCGGACAGGGGAGGAAGCAGTACTTC,TRBD1,TRBJ2-7,TRBV27,NA
CATSDLVDIETQYF,TGTGCCACCAGTGATTTGGTGGACATAGAGACCCAGTACTTC,NA,TRBJ2-5,TRBV24-1,NA
CASRNLIGRGTYEQYF,TGTGCCAGCAGAAACCTTATCGGGAGGGGGACCTACGAGCAGTACTTC,TRBD2,TRBJ2-7,TRBV11-2,NA
CASLGAVNTEAFF,TGTGCCTCCCTGGGGGCGGTGAACACTGAAGCTTTCTTT,NA,TRBJ1-1,TRBV10-3,NA
CASSSMSGSGAKNIQYF,TGTGCCAGCAGCTCCATGAGCGGGAGCGGAGCCAAAAACATTCAGTACTTC,TRBD2,TRBJ2-4,TRBV13,NA
CASIPQGLFYGYTF,TGTGCCAGCATACCCCAGGGCCTATTCTATGGCTACACCTTC,NA,TRBJ1-2,TRBV2,NA